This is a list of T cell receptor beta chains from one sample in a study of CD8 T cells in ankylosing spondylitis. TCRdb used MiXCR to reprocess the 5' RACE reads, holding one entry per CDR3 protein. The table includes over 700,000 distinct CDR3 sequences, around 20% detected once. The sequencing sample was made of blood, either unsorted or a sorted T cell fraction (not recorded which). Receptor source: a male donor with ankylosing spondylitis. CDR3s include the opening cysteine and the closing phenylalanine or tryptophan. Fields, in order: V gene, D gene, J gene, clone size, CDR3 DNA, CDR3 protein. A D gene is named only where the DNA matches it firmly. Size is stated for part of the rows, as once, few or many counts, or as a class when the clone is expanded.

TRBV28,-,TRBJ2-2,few,TGTGCCAGCAATTCGGGGAAAGCCGGGGAGCTGTTTTTT,CASNSGKAGELFF
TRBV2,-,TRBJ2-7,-,TGTGCCAGCAGAGAGAGGACCTACGAGCAGTACTTC,CASRERTYEQYF
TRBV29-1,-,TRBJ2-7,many,TGCAGCGCTGGACATCTTTACGAGCAGTACTTC,CSAGHLYEQYF
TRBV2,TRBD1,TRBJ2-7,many,TGTGCCAGCAGGGACAGGGGAACCTACGAGCAGTACTTC,CASRDRGTYEQYF
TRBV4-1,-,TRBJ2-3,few,TGCGCCAGCAGCAACCCAGGGGACACAGATACGCAGTATTTT,CASSNPGDTDTQYF
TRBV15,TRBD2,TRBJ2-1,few,TGTGCCACCAGGGACGAGAGGACTAGCGGGGAGGGTGAGCAGTTCTTC,CATRDERTSGEGEQFF
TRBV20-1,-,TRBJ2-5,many,TGCAGTGCTCCAAACAGGGCGGGGAACCAAGAGACCCAGTACTTC,CSAPNRAGNQETQYF
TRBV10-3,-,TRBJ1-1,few,TGTGCCATCAGTGAGCACGGGTACACTGAAGCTTTCTTT,CAISEHGYTEAFF
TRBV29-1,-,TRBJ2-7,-,TGCAGCGTAGGTCCGTCAAGCTCCTACGAGCAGTACTTC,CSVGPSSSYEQYF
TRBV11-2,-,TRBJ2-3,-,TGTGCCAGCAGCCCCCACCCGGGACCGAGAGATACGCAGTATTTT,CASSPHPGPRDTQYF
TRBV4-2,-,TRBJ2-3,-,TGTGCCAGCAGCCAAGGCTTAAACAGCGGCACAGATACGCAGTATTTT,CASSQGLNSGTDTQYF
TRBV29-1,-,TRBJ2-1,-,TGCAGCGTTAGGAGTGGGGGGCCCTATGAGCAGTTCTTC,CSVRSGGPYEQFF
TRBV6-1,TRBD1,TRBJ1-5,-,TGTGCCAGCAGTGGACAGGGTGGATATCAGCCCCAGCATTTT,CASSGQGGYQPQHF
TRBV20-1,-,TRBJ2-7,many,TGCAGTGCTAGAGATTCCGTTCAAAGACAGGTCTCCTACGAGCAGTACTTC,CSARDSVQRQVSYEQYF
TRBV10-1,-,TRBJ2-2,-,TGCGCCAGCAGTGAGTCCAGGGCCGGGGAGCTGTTTTTT,CASSESRAGELFF
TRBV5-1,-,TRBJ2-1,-,TGCGCCAGCAGCTGGCCCCCGGGCGGGGTCTACAATGAGCAGTTCTTC,CASSWPPGGVYNEQFF
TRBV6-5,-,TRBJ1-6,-,TGTGCCAGCAGTTACTCGATAGGAGGTTCACCCCTCCACTTT,CASSYSIGGSPLHF
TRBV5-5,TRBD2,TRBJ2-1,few,TGTGCCAGCAGCCCCCGAGGAGCGGGAGTATTTGAGCAGTTCTTC,CASSPRGAGVFEQFF
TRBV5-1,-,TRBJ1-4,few,TGCGCCAGCAGCTCTGGTCGCCTAGCAACTAATGAAAAACTGTTTTTT,CASSSGRLATNEKLFF
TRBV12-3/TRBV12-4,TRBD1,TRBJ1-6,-,TGTGCCAGCAGTTCCACAGGGGCGGGTGGTTCACCCCTCCACTTT,CASSSTGAGGSPLHF
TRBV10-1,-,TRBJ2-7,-,TGCGCCAACCCATGGGGCATTAGCCAGGGTGGGACCCGCTCCTACGAGCAGTACTTC,CANPWGISQGGTRSYEQYF
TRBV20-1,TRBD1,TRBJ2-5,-,TGCAGTGCTAGAGCAACCCGGGACAGGGCTATTGAGACCCAGTACTTC,CSARATRDRAIETQYF
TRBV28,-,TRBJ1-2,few,TGTGCCAGCAGTTTGATGTCAGAGTATGGCTACACCTTC,CASSLMSEYGYTF
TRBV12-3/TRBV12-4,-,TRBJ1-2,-,TGTGCCAGCAGTGTCGGGGATGGCTACACCTTC,CASSVGDGYTF
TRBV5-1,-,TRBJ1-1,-,TGCGCCAGCAGCCCGGACGGGGGGACGGGCAAAGCTTTCTTT,CASSPDGGTGKAFF
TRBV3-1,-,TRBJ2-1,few,TGTGCCAGCAGCCAAGAGGCAGGCCGAAGTAGCTCCTACAATGAGCAGTTCTTC,CASSQEAGRSSSYNEQFF
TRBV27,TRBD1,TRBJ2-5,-,TGTGCCAGCACCCAAGGGACAGGGGCGAAGGGAGAGACCCAGTACTTC,CASTQGTGAKGETQYF
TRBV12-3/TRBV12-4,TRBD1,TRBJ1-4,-,TGTGCCAGCAGTTCCGACAGGGGGGGTGAAAAACTGTTTTTT,CASSSDRGGEKLFF
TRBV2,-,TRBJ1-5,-,TGTGCCAGCAGGCGGGATTTCGGAGGCAATCAGCCCCAGCATTTT,CASRRDFGGNQPQHF
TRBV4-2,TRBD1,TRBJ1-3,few,TGTGCCAGCAGCCAAACCGGGACAGGGGAAAACACCATATATTTT,CASSQTGTGENTIYF
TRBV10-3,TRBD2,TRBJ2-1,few,TGTGCCATCAACCCGAATAGCGGGGGGTACAATGAGCAGTTCTTC,CAINPNSGGYNEQFF
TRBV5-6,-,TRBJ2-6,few,TGTGCCAGCAGCCTAACGAGGTCAATACTATCTGGGGCCAACGTCCTGACTTTC,CASSLTRSILSGANVLTF
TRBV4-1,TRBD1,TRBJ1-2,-,TGCGCCAGCAGCCAAGAAATGGGACAGATGTATGGCTACACCTTC,CASSQEMGQMYGYTF
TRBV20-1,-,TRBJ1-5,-,TGCAGTGCTAGAGATACCGGGGGCAGTGGTCAGCCCCAGCATTTT,CSARDTGGSGQPQHF
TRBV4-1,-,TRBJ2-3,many,TGCGCCAGCAGCCAAGTGAAGAGTCTTGGGGCAGATACGCAGTATTTT,CASSQVKSLGADTQYF
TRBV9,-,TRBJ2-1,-,TGTGCCAGCAGCGAGTCCGGACATCCCTACAATGAGCAGTTCTTC,CASSESGHPYNEQFF
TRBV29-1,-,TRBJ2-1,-,TGCAGCGTCAAAGGGACTTCGAGCTCCTACAATGAGCAGTTCTTC,CSVKGTSSSYNEQFF
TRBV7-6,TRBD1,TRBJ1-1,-,TGTGCCAGCGGGATTACAGGGGGGGGTGAAGCTTTCTTT,CASGITGGGEAFF
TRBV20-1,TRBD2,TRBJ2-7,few,TGCATAGCGGCGGGAGAGTCCTACGAGCAGTACTTC,CIAAGESYEQYF
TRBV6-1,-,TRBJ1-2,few,TGTGCCAGCAGCCGTCGTGCGGGCAAGACTAACTATGGCTACACCTTC,CASSRRAGKTNYGYTF
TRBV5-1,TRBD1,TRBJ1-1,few,TGCGCCAGCAGCGGGACAGGGAGTGTTTCTGAAGCTTTCTTT,CASSGTGSVSEAFF
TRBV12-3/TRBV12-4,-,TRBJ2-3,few,TGTGCCAGCAGTTTATTGCGGGCCACAGATACGCAGTATTTT,CASSLLRATDTQYF
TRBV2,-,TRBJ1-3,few,TGTGCCAGCAGTGAGGGTACCGGCAGTGCCACCATATATTTT,CASSEGTGSATIYF
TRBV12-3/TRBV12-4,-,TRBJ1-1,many,TGTGCCAGCAGTTTAGGGGGTAGTGGGGGTGAAGCTTTCTTT,CASSLGGSGGEAFF
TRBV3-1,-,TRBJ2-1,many,TGTGCCAGCAGCCATGAGGACACTGAGCAGTTCTTC,CASSHEDTEQFF
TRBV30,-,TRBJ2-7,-,TGTGCCTGGTCGACAGGCGCCTCCTACGAGCAGTACTTC,CAWSTGASYEQYF
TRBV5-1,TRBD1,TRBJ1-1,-,TGCGCCAGCAGCTTGGCGACAGGGGAGGGAGGACCTGAAGCTTTCTTT,CASSLATGEGGPEAFF
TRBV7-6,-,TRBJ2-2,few,TGTGCCAGCAGTCCCGCCCAGGGGTCCGGGGAGCTGTTTTTT,CASSPAQGSGELFF
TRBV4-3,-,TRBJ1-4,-,TGCGCCAGCAGCCAAGATCGGGCGTTGGGGATTGAAAAACTGTTTTTT,CASSQDRALGIEKLFF
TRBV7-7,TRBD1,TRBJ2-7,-,TGTGCTAGCAGCTTCGCCGGGACAGGCCTCAGAGGGTACGAGCAGTACTTC,CASSFAGTGLRGYEQYF
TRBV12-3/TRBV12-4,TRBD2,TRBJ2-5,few,TGTGCCAGCGCTAGCGGGATCCAAGAGACCCAGTACTTC,CASASGIQETQYF
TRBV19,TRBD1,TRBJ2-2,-,TGTGCCAGTTTCGGGACAGGCCGGGGGCGGCTGTTTTTT,CASFGTGRGRLFF
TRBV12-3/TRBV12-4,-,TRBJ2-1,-,TGTGCCAGCAGTTTTCTAAGGGGCGGAGAGAATGAGCAGTTCTTC,CASSFLRGGENEQFF
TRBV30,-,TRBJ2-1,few,TGTGCCTGGAACCGGGACCAGGGCGTTGAGCAGTTCTTC,CAWNRDQGVEQFF
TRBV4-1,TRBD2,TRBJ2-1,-,TGCGCCAGCAGCCAAGAATGGCTAGCGGTCTACCTTTTAAGCTCCTACAATGAGCAGTTCTTC,CASSQEWLAVYLLSSYNEQFF